A selection of T cell receptor beta chains follows, all from one sample in a study of lymphopenia after photon versus proton radiotherapy. TCRdb's table, derived via immunoSEQ multiplex PCR, lists solely in-frame clones and lacks some. The repertoire holds some 27,000 clones, with 81% as singletons. Specimen: peripheral blood, collected from a patient treated with photon-based radiotherapy. The source of these receptors is a man in his forties or fifties with gastric cancer. The CDR3 runs from the conserved cysteine through the conserved F or W. D genes are given only for firm matches. The size of a clone is reported for some rows only, either as once, few or many, or as a class for expanded clones.

abundance: once
len: 14
v_gene: TRBV10-3
j_gene: TRBJ2-2
d_gene: NA
CDR3aa: CAISGFGAAGELFF
CDR3nt: TGTGCCATCAGTGGCTTCGGCGCCGCCGGGGAGCTGTTTTTT

abundance: NA
len: 14
v_gene: TRBV5-6
j_gene: TRBJ1-6
d_gene: NA
CDR3aa: CASSFGSANSPLHF
CDR3nt: TGTGCCAGCAGCTTCGGGTCGGCGAATTCACCCCTCCACTTT

abundance: NA
len: 15
v_gene: TRBV5-1
j_gene: TRBJ2-5
d_gene: NA
CDR3aa: CASSLDIGRQETQYF
CDR3nt: TGCGCCAGCAGCTTGGACATCGGCAGGCAAGAGACCCAGTACTTC

abundance: NA
len: 13
v_gene: TRBV19
j_gene: TRBJ1-5
d_gene: NA
CDR3aa: CASEQGSNQPQHF
CDR3nt: TGTGCCAGTGAACAGGGAAGCAATCAGCCCCAGCATTTT

abundance: NA
len: 18
v_gene: TRBV2
j_gene: TRBJ2-3
d_gene: TRBD2
CDR3aa: CASSYGYSGGVSTDTQYF
CDR3nt: TGTGCCAGCAGTTATGGGTATAGCGGGGGGGTTAGCACAGATACGCAGTATTTT

abundance: NA
len: 13
v_gene: TRBV19
j_gene: TRBJ1-2
d_gene: NA
CDR3aa: CASSTTGIRGYTF
CDR3nt: TGTGCCAGTAGTACTACAGGGATTCGGGGCTACACCTTC

abundance: NA
len: 14
v_gene: TRBV6-5
j_gene: TRBJ1-5
d_gene: NA
CDR3aa: CASREGSLGQPQHF
CDR3nt: TGTGCCAGCAGAGAGGGCTCCTTAGGTCAGCCCCAGCATTTT

abundance: NA
len: 12
v_gene: TRBV7-6
j_gene: TRBJ2-5
d_gene: NA
CDR3aa: CASSLAQTIQYF
CDR3nt: TGTGCCAGCAGCTTAGCGCAGACGATCCAGTACTTC

abundance: NA
len: 11
v_gene: TRBV29-1
j_gene: TRBJ1-4
d_gene: NA
CDR3aa: CSARGSGKLFF
CDR3nt: TGCAGCGCGAGGGGGTCGGGAAAACTGTTTTTT

abundance: NA
len: 13
v_gene: TRBV14
j_gene: TRBJ1-6
d_gene: NA
CDR3aa: CASSQQLNSPLHF
CDR3nt: TGTGCCAGCAGCCAGCAACTAAATTCACCCCTCCACTTT

abundance: NA
len: 15
v_gene: TRBV4-3
j_gene: TRBJ2-3
d_gene: TRBD2
CDR3aa: CASSQDLAGADTQYF
CDR3nt: TGCGCCAGCAGCCAAGACCTAGCGGGGGCAGATACGCAGTATTTT

abundance: NA
len: 14
v_gene: TRBV11-2
j_gene: TRBJ2-1
d_gene: TRBD2
CDR3aa: CASSLRRGSNEQFF
CDR3nt: TGTGCCAGCAGCTTAAGGCGGGGGTCCAATGAGCAGTTCTTC

abundance: NA
len: 13
v_gene: TRBV10-1
j_gene: TRBJ1-2
d_gene: NA
CDR3aa: CARSGRPDYGYTF
CDR3nt: TGCGCCCGGAGCGGCCGCCCTGATTATGGCTACACCTTC

abundance: NA
len: 14
v_gene: TRBV7-8
j_gene: TRBJ1-1
d_gene: NA
CDR3aa: CASSLRVGGTKAFF
CDR3nt: TGTGCCAGCAGCTTGCGAGTTGGCGGTACGAAGGCTTTCTTT

abundance: NA
len: 13
v_gene: TRBV6-5
j_gene: TRBJ2-1
d_gene: TRBD2
CDR3aa: CASSLPGGNEQFF
CDR3nt: TGTGCCAGCAGTTTACCGGGGGGAAATGAGCAGTTCTTC

abundance: NA
len: 14
v_gene: TRBV30
j_gene: TRBJ1-2
d_gene: NA
CDR3aa: CAWSNRPEGYGYTF
CDR3nt: TGTGCCTGGAGTAACAGGCCGGAGGGTTATGGCTACACCTTC

abundance: NA
len: 14
v_gene: TRBV5-1
j_gene: TRBJ2-5
d_gene: NA
CDR3aa: CASSLDTAGETQYF
CDR3nt: TGCGCCAGCAGCCTAGACACCGCAGGCGAGACCCAGTACTTC